This entry is about one T cell receptor (beta chain). As yet, its antigen is unknown. This may arise from a read error, as a much more abundant clone is one base away. This CDR3 contains 14 residues. Germline lookup yields CDR1 SGHRS and CDR2 YFSETQ. The record originates from a study of blood T cells in healthy people across ages. Findings and caveats of the study: A roughly linear fall in TCR beta diversity per million T cells was seen with increasing age.

Collection of roughly 9.6 milliliters of peripheral blood was performed for each donor. Isolated PBMCs totaled at least 7 million in each sample. It was with a sample-barcoded 5' primer and a J-beta primer mix that a second PCR of about 6 to 11 cycles was run. Through a template-switch adaptor with 12 random nucleotides, each cDNA molecule received a tag. From the 5' RACE reads, TCRdb called clonotypes with MiXCR, one entry per CDR3 protein. This sample has 650,000 to 700,000 distinct CDR3 sequences; about 32% occur once, and the top ten carry 15%. The sequenced material came from blood. The TCR originated in an elderly woman in good health. The chain combines TRBV5-1 with TRBJ2-4; 7 bases line up with TRBD2. The J call may not be correct, given that the DNA end is closer to TRBJ2-7. CDR3 amino acids: CASSRIAGTNEQYF. In DNA form, the CDR3 reads TGCGCCAGCAGCCGGATAGCAGGGACTAACGAGCAGTACTTC.